Listed below are T cell receptor beta chains from one sample, sequenced in a study of shared T cell receptors in the human thymus. Libraries were prepared by immunoSEQ multiplex PCR; TCRdb keeps only in-frame clonotypes and omits some of them. This sample has hundreds of thousands of clones; 78% occur once, and the top ten carry about 0.012%. These data were also filed under a second study, of human thymus T cells.

Sequencing input: thymocytes. Every receptor here comes from a boy younger than two with a congenital heart defect. CDR3s include the opening cysteine and the closing phenylalanine or tryptophan. A D gene is named only where the DNA matches it firmly. Size is stated for part of the rows, as once, few or many counts, or as a class when the clone is expanded.

>TRBD2|TRBV5-1|TRBJ2-7|NA
CASSSWTRKGEQYF
TGCGCCAGCAGCTCCTGGACTAGGAAGGGCGAGCAGTACTTC
>NA|TRBV19|TRBJ2-1|few
CASSIDRDRRATEQFF
TGTGCCAGTAGTATAGATCGAGACAGGCGGGCAACTGAGCAGTTCTTC
>TRBD2|TRBV10-1|TRBJ2-7|once
CASSVDEIAGPYEQYF
TGCGCCAGCAGTGTTGATGAGATAGCGGGACCCTACGAGCAGTACTTC
>TRBD1|TRBV28|TRBJ1-1|NA
CASRVPGQGAAGTEAFF
TGTGCCAGCAGAGTCCCGGGACAGGGGGCGGCCGGCACTGAAGCTTTCTTT
>TRBD2|TRBV5-1|TRBJ2-7|NA
CASTPGSGGPLSSYEQYF
TGCGCCAGCACCCCCGGGTCGGGAGGGCCCTTAAGCTCCTACGAGCAGTACTTC
>NA|TRBV4-3|TRBJ2-3|NA
CASSQGVDISSTDTQYF
TGCGCCAGCAGCCAAGGGGTGGACATTTCTAGCACAGATACGCAGTATTTT
>NA|TRBV29-1|TRBJ1-1|NA
CSVGGVGLNTEAFF
TGCAGCGTTGGGGGGGTGGGGCTGAACACTGAAGCTTTCTTT
>NA|TRBV7-9|TRBJ1-5|NA
CASSLYEGEESNQPQHF
TGTGCCAGCAGCTTATACGAGGGGGAAGAAAGCAATCAGCCCCAGCATTTT
>NA|TRBV4-1|TRBJ2-7|NA
CASSQEAGRAGISYEQYF
TGCGCCAGCAGCCAAGAAGCCGGCCGGGCGGGAATATCCTACGAGCAGTACTTC
>TRBD2|TRBV7-9|TRBJ2-7|NA
CASSTGGTSGIHEQYF
TGTGCCAGCAGTACGGGAGGGACTAGCGGGATCCACGAGCAGTACTTC
>TRBD1|TRBV30|TRBJ1-5|NA
CAWSVQGIQPQHF
TGTGCCTGGAGTGTACAGGGGATTCAGCCCCAGCATTTT
>TRBD2|TRBV18|TRBJ2-1|NA
CASSSSGRADNEQFF
TGTGCCAGCTCATCTAGCGGGAGGGCCGATAATGAGCAGTTCTTC
>NA|TRBV6-5|TRBJ1-1|NA
CASLDGEAGTEAFF
TGTGCCAGCCTCGACGGAGAGGCTGGGACTGAAGCTTTCTTT
>TRBD1|TRBV11-1|TRBJ1-1|NA
CASSRGRGLTEAFF
TGTGCCAGCAGCCGAGGAAGGGGGCTCACTGAAGCTTTCTTT
>NA|TRBV5-6|TRBJ1-2|NA
CASSLYRDGGYTF
TGTGCCAGCAGCTTGTACAGGGACGGTGGCTACACCTTC
>TRBD2|TRBV5-1|TRBJ2-5|NA
CASSWGLAGGGVQEIQYF
TGCGCCAGCAGCTGGGGACTAGCGGGAGGGGGTGTTCAAGAGATCCAGTACTTC
>NA|TRBV28|TRBJ2-6|NA
CASSLDIESSGANVLTF
TGTGCCAGCAGTTTAGACATTGAAAGCTCTGGGGCCAACGTCCTGACTTTC
>NA|TRBV5-1|TRBJ1-1|NA
CASSLRAGTEAFF
TGCGCCAGCAGCTTGAGGGCGGGCACTGAAGCTTTCTTT
>TRBD2|TRBV27|TRBJ2-7|few
CASSLRGPTSGKSYEQYF
TGTGCCAGCAGTTTAAGGGGGCCCACTAGCGGGAAATCCTACGAGCAGTACTTC
>TRBD2|TRBV9|TRBJ2-7|NA
CASSPSGRAYEQYF
TGTGCCAGCAGCCCCAGCGGGAGGGCCTACGAGCAGTACTTC
>NA|TRBV6-4|TRBJ1-2|NA
CASSDPRERNGYTF
TGTGCCAGCAGTGACCCCCGGGAAAGGAATGGCTACACCTTC
>NA|TRBV7-9|TRBJ2-5|NA
CASSLAGHPGVGQYF
TGTGCCAGCAGCTTAGCCGGCCACCCCGGGGTTGGCCAGTACTTC
>NA|TRBV20-1|TRBJ1-1|NA
CSAPDREAFF
TGCAGTGCACCCGACAGGGAAGCTTTCTTT
>NA|TRBV14|TRBJ2-1|once
CASSRLARDEQFF
TGTGCCAGCAGCCGCCTAGCTAGGGATGAGCAGTTCTTC
>NA|TRBV7-8|TRBJ1-4|NA
CASSSRAGKLFF
TGTGCCAGCAGCTCCAGGGCCGGAAAACTGTTTTTT
>TRBD2|TRBV23-1|TRBJ2-5|NA
CASSQPALGGRAKETQYF
TGCGCCAGCAGTCAACCCGCTTTGGGTGGGAGGGCTAAAGAGACCCAGTACTTC
>NA|TRBV11-2|TRBJ2-1|NA
CASSLDSPDSSYNEQFF
TGTGCCAGCAGCTTAGATTCGCCGGACAGCTCCTACAATGAGCAGTTCTTC
>TRBD1|TRBV7-7|TRBJ1-4|NA
CASSLDRPNEKLFF
TGTGCCAGCAGCCTGGACAGGCCTAATGAAAAACTGTTTTTT
>NA|TRBV6-6|TRBJ1-5|NA
CASSYNRTCSNQPQHF
TGTGCCAGCAGTTACAATAGGACATGTAGCAATCAGCCCCAGCATTTT
>NA|TRBV2|TRBJ1-2|once
CASLRGGTYGYTF
TGTGCCAGCCTCCGGGGGGGCACCTATGGCTACACCTTC
>TRBD2|TRBV28|TRBJ2-7|NA
CASSPSGSSYEQYF
TGTGCCAGCAGCCCTAGCGGGAGCTCCTACGAGCAGTACTTC
>TRBD1|TRBV7-9|TRBJ1-2|NA
CASAGTGEENYGYTF
TGTGCCAGCGCTGGTACAGGGGAAGAGAACTATGGCTACACCTTC
>NA|TRBV11-2|TRBJ1-1|once
CASSLSGMNTEAFF
TGTGCCAGCAGCTTATCAGGGATGAACACTGAAGCTTTCTTT
>TRBD2|TRBV27|TRBJ2-1|NA
CASSSLAGGDNEQFF
TGTGCCAGCAGTTCACTAGCGGGAGGCGACAATGAGCAGTTCTTC
>NA|TRBV21-1|TRBJ1-5|few
CASSQQGTRANQPQHF
TGTGCCAGCAGCCAACAGGGGACACGGGCCAATCAGCCCCAGCATTTT
>TRBD2|TRBV28|TRBJ2-3|NA
CASSLGGEWRPRNTDTQYF
TGTGCCAGCAGTTTGGGGGGGGAATGGCGGCCCAGGAACACAGATACGCAGTATTTT
>TRBD1|TRBV4-3|TRBJ2-3|NA
CASSQGTVTDTQYF
TGCGCCAGCAGCCAGGGGACAGTCACAGATACGCAGTATTTT
>NA|TRBV14|TRBJ1-6|NA
CASRGDNPQDSPLHF
TGTGCCAGCAGAGGTGACAATCCTCAGGATTCACCCCTCCACTTT
>TRBD1|TRBV19|TRBJ2-3|NA
CASSTAGTGKDTQYF
TGTGCCAGTAGTACCGCCGGGACAGGGAAAGATACGCAGTATTTT
>NA|TRBV20-1|TRBJ1-1|once
CSGRDTEAFF
TGCAGTGGGAGGGACACTGAAGCTTTCTTT
>TRBD2|TRBV11-2|TRBJ2-7|NA
CASSLGGLAGGKAYEQYF
TGTGCCAGCAGCTTAGGGGGACTAGCGGGAGGCAAAGCCTACGAGCAGTACTTC
>NA|TRBV4-3|TRBJ1-5|NA
CASSQSLRGNQPQHF
TGCGCCAGCAGCCAATCTCTCCGGGGCAATCAGCCCCAGCATTTT
>NA|TRBV30|TRBJ2-2|NA
CAERVGGAGELFF
TGTGCCGAAAGGGTCGGAGGAGCCGGGGAGCTGTTTTTT
>TRBD1|TRBV5-1|TRBJ2-5|once
CASSLEWDSSCRAQETQYF
TGCGCCAGCAGCTTGGAGTGGGACAGCTCTTGCCGGGCGCAAGAGACCCAGTACTTC
>NA|TRBV7-3|TRBJ2-2|NA
CASRVGSTGELFF
TGTGCCAGCAGAGTCGGGTCCACCGGGGAGCTGTTTTTT
>TRBD2|TRBV11-2|TRBJ2-7|few
CASSLKREDSYEQYF
TGTGCCAGCAGCTTAAAGCGGGAGGACTCCTACGAGCAGTACTTC
>TRBD1|TRBV7-2|TRBJ2-1|NA
CASSLGQMLQGDWEQFF
TGTGCCAGCAGCTTGGGACAGATGTTACAGGGCGACTGGGAGCAGTTCTTC
>NA|TRBV11-2|TRBJ1-4|NA
CASMHLRGKLFF
TGTGCCAGCATGCATCTCAGGGGAAAACTGTTTTTT
>TRBD2|TRBV25-1|TRBJ2-3|once
CASSAEVLAGGGTDTQYF
TGTGCCAGCAGTGCGGAAGTTCTAGCGGGAGGTGGCACAGATACGCAGTATTTT
>NA|TRBV4-1|TRBJ1-1|NA
CASSQEMGGNTEAFF
TGCGCCAGCAGCCAAGAGATGGGGGGGAACACTGAAGCTTTCTTT
>TRBD2|TRBV5-1|TRBJ2-1|NA
CASSYQRAGVLYNEQFF
TGCGCCAGCTCCTACCAAAGAGCGGGAGTTTTGTACAATGAGCAGTTCTTC
>TRBD2|TRBV15|TRBJ2-1|once
CATSRDAGLAGDNEQFF
TGTGCCACCAGCAGAGATGCGGGACTAGCGGGCGATAATGAGCAGTTCTTC